Described below is a single T cell receptor beta chain sequence and its context. The CDR3 is made up of 15 amino acids. Per the germline V gene, CDR1 is KGHSH and CDR2 is LQKENI. V was pared by 4 bases and J by 11 bases, with 23 bases between. TCRdb fed the 5' RACE reads into MiXCR, producing one record per CDR3 protein. The table shows fewer than 100,000 distinct CDR3 sequences, with roughly a fifth occurring only once. Time point specified: blood at routine non-recurrence follow-up after resection. This entry comes from a study of spatial heterogeneity in lung cancer. Source: PBMCs, taken at follow-up. V usage is TRBV18 and J usage is TRBJ1-1, with D unclear. The sequence came from a male donor with early-stage non-small cell lung cancer. DNA of the CDR3: TGTGCCAGCTCACTAGAACGGGTTGCCTCCATGAGGGCTTTCTTT. It translates to CASSLERVASMRAFF.